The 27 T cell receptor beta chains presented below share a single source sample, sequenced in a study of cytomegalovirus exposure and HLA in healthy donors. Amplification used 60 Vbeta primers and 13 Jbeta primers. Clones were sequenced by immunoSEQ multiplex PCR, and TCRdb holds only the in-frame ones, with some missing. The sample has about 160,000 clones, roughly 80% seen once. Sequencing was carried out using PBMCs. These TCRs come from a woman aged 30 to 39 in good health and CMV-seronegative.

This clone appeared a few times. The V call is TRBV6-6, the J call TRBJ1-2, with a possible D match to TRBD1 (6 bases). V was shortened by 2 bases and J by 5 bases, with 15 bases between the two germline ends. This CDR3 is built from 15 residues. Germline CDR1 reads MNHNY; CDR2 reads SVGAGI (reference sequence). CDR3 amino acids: CASSYGGGLRYGYTF. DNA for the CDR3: TGTGCCAGCAGTTACGGCGGGGGGCTTAGGTATGGCTACACCTTC.

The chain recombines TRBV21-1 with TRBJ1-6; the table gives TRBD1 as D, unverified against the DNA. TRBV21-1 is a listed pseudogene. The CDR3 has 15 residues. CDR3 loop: CASRKTQGYNSPLHF. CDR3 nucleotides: TGTGCCAGCAGAAAGACTCAGGGGTATAATTCACCCCTCCACTTT.

The chain's CDR3 is CASSWNREITNEKLFF. The CDR3 DNA reads TGTGCCAGCAGCTGGAACAGGGAGATAACTAATGAAAAACTGTTTTTT. V and J are TRBV11-2 and TRBJ1-4; possibly TRBD1 for D (6 bases). CDR3 length: 16 residues. Trimming pared 4 bases from V and 1 base from J, leaving 13 bases between. CDR1 is SGHAT, CDR2 FQNNGV, per germline.

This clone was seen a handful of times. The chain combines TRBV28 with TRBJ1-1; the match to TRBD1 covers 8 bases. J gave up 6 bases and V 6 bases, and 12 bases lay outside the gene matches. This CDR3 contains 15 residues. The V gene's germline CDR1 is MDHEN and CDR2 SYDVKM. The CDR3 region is CASSRYGQGIAEAFF. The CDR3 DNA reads TGTGCCAGCAGCCGTTACGGACAGGGTATTGCTGAAGCTTTCTTT.

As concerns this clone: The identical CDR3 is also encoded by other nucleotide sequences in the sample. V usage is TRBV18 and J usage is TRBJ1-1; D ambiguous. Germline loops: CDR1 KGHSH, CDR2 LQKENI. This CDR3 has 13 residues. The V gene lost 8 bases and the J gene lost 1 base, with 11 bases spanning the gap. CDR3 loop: CASLRGPNTEAFF. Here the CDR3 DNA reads TGTGCCAGCCTCCGCGGCCCGAACACTGAAGCTTTCTTT.

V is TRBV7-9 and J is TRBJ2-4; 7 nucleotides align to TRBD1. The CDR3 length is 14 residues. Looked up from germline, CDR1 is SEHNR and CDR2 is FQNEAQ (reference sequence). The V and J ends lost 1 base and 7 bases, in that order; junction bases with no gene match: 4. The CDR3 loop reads CASSLVTGKNIQYF. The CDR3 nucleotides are TGTGCCAGCAGCTTAGTGACAGGGAAGAACATTCAGTACTTC.

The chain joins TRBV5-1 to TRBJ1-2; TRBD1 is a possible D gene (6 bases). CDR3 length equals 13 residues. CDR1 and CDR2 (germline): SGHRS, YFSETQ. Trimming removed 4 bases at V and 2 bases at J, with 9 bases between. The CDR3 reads CASSEGQNYGYTF. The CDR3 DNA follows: TGCGCCAGCAGCGAAGGACAGAACTATGGCTACACCTTC.

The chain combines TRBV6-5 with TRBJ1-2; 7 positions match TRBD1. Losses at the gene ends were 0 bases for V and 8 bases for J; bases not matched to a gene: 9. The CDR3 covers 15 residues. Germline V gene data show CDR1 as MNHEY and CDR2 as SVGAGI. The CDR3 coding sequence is TGTGCCAGCAGTTACTCGAGTAGAGGGGGCGCAGGCTACACCTTC. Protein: CASSYSSRGGAGYTF.

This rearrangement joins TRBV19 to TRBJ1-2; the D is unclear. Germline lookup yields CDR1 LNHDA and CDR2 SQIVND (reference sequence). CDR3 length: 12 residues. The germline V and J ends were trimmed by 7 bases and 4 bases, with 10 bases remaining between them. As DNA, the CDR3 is TGTGCCAGTAATCCGGGTAGCTATGGCTACACCTTC. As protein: CASNPGSYGYTF.

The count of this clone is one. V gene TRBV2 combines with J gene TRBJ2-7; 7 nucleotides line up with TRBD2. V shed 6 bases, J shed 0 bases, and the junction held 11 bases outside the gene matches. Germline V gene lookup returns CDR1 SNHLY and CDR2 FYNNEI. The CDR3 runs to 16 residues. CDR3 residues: CASRYPGGGSSYEQYF. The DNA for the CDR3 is TGTGCCAGCAGGTACCCCGGGGGAGGGAGCTCCTACGAGCAGTACTTC.

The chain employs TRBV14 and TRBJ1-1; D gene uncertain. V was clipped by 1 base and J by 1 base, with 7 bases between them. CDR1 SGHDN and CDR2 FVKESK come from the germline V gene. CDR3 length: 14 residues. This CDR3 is CASSQGLANTEAFF. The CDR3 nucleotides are TGTGCCAGCAGCCAAGGGTTGGCGAACACTGAAGCTTTCTTT.

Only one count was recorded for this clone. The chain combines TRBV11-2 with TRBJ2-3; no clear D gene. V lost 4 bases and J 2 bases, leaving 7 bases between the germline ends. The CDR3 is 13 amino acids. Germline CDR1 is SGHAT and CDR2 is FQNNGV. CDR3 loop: CASSSPFTDTQYF. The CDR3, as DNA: TGTGCCAGCAGCTCCCCGTTCACAGATACGCAGTATTTT.

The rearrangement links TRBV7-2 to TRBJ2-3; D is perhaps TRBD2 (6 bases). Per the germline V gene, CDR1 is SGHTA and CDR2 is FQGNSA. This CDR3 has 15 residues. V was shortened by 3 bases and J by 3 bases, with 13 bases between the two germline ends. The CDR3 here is CASSFGSIGTDTQYF. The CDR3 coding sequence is TGTGCCAGCAGCTTCGGGAGTATCGGTACAGATACGCAGTATTTT.

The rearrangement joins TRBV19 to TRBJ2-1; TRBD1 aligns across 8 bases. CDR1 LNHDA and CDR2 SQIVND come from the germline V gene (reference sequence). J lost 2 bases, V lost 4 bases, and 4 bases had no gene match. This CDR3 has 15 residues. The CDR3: CASSSDRGPYNEQFF. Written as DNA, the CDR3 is TGTGCCAGTAGTAGCGACAGGGGACCCTACAATGAGCAGTTCTTC.

CDR3 sequence reads: CATGKAGTYEQYF. The CDR3 DNA reads TGTGCCACCGGTAAGGCAGGGACCTACGAGCAGTACTTC. The chain has TRBV7-9 and TRBJ2-7, with D perhaps matching TRBD1 (5 bases). Germline V CDR1 and CDR2: SEHNR, FQNEAQ (reference sequence). CDR3 size: 13 residues. V lost 10 bases and J lost 2, with 15 bases in between.

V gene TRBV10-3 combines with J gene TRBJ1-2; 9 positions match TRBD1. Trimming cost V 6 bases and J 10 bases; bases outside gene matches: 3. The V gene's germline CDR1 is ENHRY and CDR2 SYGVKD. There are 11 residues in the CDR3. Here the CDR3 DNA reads TGTGCCATCAGGGGACAGGGTGCCTACACCTTC. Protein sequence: CAIRGQGAYTF.

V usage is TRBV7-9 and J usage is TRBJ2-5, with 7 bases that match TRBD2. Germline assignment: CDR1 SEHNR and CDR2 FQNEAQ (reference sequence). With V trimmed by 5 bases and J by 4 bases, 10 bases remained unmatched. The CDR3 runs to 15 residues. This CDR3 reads CASSSRPWGGETQYF. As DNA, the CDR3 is TGTGCCAGCAGCAGCAGGCCTTGGGGGGGAGAGACCCAGTACTTC. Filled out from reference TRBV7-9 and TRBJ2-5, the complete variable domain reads DTGVSQNPRHKITKRGQNVTFRCDPISEHNRLYWYRQTLGQGPEFLTYFQNEAQLEKSRLLSDRFSAERPKGSFSTLEIQRTEQGDSAMYLCASSSRPWGGETQYFGPGTRLLVL.

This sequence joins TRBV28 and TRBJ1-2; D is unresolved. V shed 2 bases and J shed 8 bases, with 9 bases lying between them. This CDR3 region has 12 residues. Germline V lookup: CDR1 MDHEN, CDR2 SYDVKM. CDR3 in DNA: TGTGCCAGCAGTTTACGCACACGAGGCTACACCTTC. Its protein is CASSLRTRGYTF.

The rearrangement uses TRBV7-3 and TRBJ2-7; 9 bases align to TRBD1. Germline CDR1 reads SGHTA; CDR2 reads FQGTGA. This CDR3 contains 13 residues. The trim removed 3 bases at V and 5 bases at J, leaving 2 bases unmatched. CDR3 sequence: CASSFGTGNEQYF. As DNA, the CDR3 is TGTGCCAGCAGCTTCGGGACAGGGAACGAGCAGTACTTC.

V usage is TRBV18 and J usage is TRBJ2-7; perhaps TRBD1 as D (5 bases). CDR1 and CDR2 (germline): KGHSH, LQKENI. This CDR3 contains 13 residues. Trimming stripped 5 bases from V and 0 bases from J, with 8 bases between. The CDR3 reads CASSGQTSYEQYF. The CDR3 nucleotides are TGTGCCAGCTCAGGACAAACCTCCTACGAGCAGTACTTC.

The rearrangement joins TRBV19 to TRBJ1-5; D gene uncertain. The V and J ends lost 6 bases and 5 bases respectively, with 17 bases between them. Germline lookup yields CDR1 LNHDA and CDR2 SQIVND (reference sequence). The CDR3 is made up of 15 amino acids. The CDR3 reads CASSKYGVADQPQHF. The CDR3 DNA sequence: TGTGCCAGTAGCAAATACGGAGTCGCTGATCAGCCCCAGCATTTT.

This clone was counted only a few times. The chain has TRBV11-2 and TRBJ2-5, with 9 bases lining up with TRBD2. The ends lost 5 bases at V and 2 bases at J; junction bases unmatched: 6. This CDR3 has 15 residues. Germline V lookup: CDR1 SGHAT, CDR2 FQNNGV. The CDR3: CASSKGTSRQETQYF. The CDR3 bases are TGTGCCAGCAGCAAAGGGACTAGCAGGCAAGAGACCCAGTACTTC.

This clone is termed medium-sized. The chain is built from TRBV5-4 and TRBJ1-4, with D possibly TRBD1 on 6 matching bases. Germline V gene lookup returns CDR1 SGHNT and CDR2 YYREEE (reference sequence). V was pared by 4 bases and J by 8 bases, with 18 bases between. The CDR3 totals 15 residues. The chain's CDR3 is CASSQAGGGGEKLFF. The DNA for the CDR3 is TGTGCCAGCAGCCAAGCTGGGGGCGGGGGAGAAAAACTGTTTTTT. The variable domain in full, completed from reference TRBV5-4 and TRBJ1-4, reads ETGVTQSPTHLIKTRGQQVTLRCSSQSGHNTVSWYQQALGQGPQFIFQYYREEENGRGNFPPRFSGLQFPNYSSELNVNALELDDSALYLCASSQAGGGGEKLFFGSGTQLSVL.

CDR3 DNA: TGTGCCACCAGCAGAGGGTCGACTAGCGGGGACGAGCAGTACTTC. Translation: CATSRGSTSGDEQYF. The chain employs TRBV15 and TRBJ2-7, with 11 bases aligning to TRBD2. CDR3 size: 15 residues. V shed 1 base, J shed 5 bases, and the junction held 4 bases outside the gene matches. Germline V CDR1 and CDR2: LNHNV, YYDKDF (reference sequence).

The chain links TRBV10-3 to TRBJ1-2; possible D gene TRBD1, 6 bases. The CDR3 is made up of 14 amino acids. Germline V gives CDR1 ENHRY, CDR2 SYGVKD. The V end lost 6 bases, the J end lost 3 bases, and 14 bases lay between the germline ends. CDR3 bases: TGTGCCATCAGAGAAACCGGGACACACTATGGCTACACCTTC. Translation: CAIRETGTHYGYTF.

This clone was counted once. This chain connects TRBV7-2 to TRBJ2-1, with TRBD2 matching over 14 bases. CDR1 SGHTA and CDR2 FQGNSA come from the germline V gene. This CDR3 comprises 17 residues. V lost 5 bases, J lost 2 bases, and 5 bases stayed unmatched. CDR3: CASSPWTSGGPYNEQFF. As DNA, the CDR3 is TGTGCCAGCAGCCCCTGGACTAGCGGGGGGCCCTACAATGAGCAGTTCTTC. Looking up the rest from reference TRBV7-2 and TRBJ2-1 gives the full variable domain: GAGVSQSPSNKVTEKGKDVELRCDPISGHTALYWYRQSLGQGLEFLIYFQGNSAPDKSGLPSDRFSAERTGGSVSTLTIQRTQQEDSAVYLCASSPWTSGGPYNEQFFGPGTRLTVL.

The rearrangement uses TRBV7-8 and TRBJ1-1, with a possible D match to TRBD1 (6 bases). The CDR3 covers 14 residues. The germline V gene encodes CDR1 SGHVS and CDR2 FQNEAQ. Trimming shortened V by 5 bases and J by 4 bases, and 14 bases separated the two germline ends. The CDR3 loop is CASSRRDRFTEAFF. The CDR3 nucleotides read TGTGCCAGCAGCCGCCGAGACAGGTTCACTGAAGCTTTCTTT. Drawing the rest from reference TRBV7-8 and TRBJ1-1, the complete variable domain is GAGVSQSPRYKVAKRGQDVALRCDPISGHVSLFWYQQALGQGPEFLTYFQNEAQLDKSGLPSDRFFAERPEGSVSTLKIQRTQQEDSAVYLCASSRRDRFTEAFFGQGTRLTVV.